Shown below are 13 T cell receptor beta chains from a single sample sequenced in a study of T cells after yellow fever vaccination. TCRdb re-called the 5' RACE reads through MiXCR, storing one row per CDR3 protein. The table records hundreds of thousands of distinct CDR3 sequences, roughly 14% of them present only once. The sequenced sample was PBMCs, obtained on the day of the yellow fever booster vaccination. These receptors all come from a man under 40 who received the YFV17D yellow fever vaccine.

This clonotype was seen more than once but under ten times. The chain has TRBV6-2 or TRBV6-3 and TRBJ2-2; unclear D gene. This CDR3 has 12 residues. V was cut by 11 bases and J by 1 base, with 8 bases left in between. Germline CDR1 reads MNHEY; CDR2 reads SVGEGT. This chain's CDR3 is CAVLWNTGELFF. The CDR3 DNA reads as TGTGCCGTCCTCTGGAACACCGGGGAGCTGTTTTTT.

This clonotype was counted only a few times. J is TRBJ2-1 and V is TRBV4-3; D is uncertain. The germline V gene encodes CDR1 LGHNA and CDR2 YSLEER. Deletions cut 4 bases from V and 0 bases from J, with 10 bases between. This CDR3 is built from 15 residues. In nucleotides, the CDR3 is TGCGCCAGCAGCCCCGAGCCTGGCTCCTACAATGAGCAGTTCTTC. Translating gives CASSPEPGSYNEQFF.

This clonotype was picked up many times. The chain carries TRBV4-2 and TRBJ2-5; the match to TRBD2 covers 7 bases. The V segment lost 0 bases and the J segment 4 bases; nucleotides outside the gene matches: 2. From germline, CDR1 is LGHNA and CDR2 YNFKEQ. The CDR3 is 14 amino acids. CDR3 amino acids: CASSQEERGETQYF. The CDR3 bases are TGTGCCAGCAGCCAAGAAGAGCGGGGAGAGACCCAGTACTTC.

This clonotype has more than one count but fewer than ten. The chain recombines TRBV23-1 with TRBJ2-6, with D unclear. TRBV23-1 is marked as an open reading frame, function uncertain. Trimming took off 0 bases at V and 2 bases at J, with 8 bases between the two ends. The CDR3 spans 16 residues. This CDR3 is CASSQSARTGANVLTF. As DNA, the CDR3 is TGCGCCAGCAGTCAATCTGCGAGGACTGGGGCCAACGTCCTGACTTTC.

This clonotype was seen a few times. This chain links TRBV20-1 with TRBJ2-1; tentative D call: TRBD2 (6 bases). The CDR3 runs 14 residues. The V gene lost 7 bases and the J gene lost 4 bases, with 17 bases spanning the gap. Germline CDR1 reads DFQATT; CDR2 reads SNEGSKA (reference sequence). CDR3 in amino acids: CSEALSGLYNEQFF. The CDR3, as DNA: TGCAGTGAAGCGCTGTCGGGACTTTACAATGAGCAGTTCTTC.

This clonotype was detected many times. The chain employs TRBV6-2 or TRBV6-3 and TRBJ2-3; 14 bases are a match to TRBD2. This CDR3 spans 16 amino acids. J was trimmed by 3 bases and V by 8 bases; bases with no gene match: 7. Germline loops: CDR1 MNHEY, CDR2 SVGEGT. The CDR3 bases are TGTGCCAGCCGGCCCGGGACTAGCGGGAGAACAGATACGCAGTATTTT. This codes for CASRPGTSGRTDTQYF.

There are a few counts of this clonotype. The chain has TRBV7-9 and TRBJ1-3, with TRBD1 as a possible D gene (5 bases). CDR1 is SEHNR, CDR2 FQNEAQ, per germline (reference sequence). The V gene lost 5 bases and the J gene lost 0 bases, with 17 bases spanning the gap. This CDR3 spans 17 amino acids. CDR3 coding DNA: TGTGCCAGCAGCCCTTTACTGAGGGACTCCTCTGGAAACACCATATATTTT. Its translation: CASSPLLRDSSGNTIYF.

The genes are TRBV7-8 and TRBJ2-7; TRBD1 agrees at 8 bases. Germline V gene data show CDR1 as SGHVS and CDR2 as FQNEAQ. CDR3 size: 15 residues. V was clipped by 5 bases and J by 4 bases; unmatched bases: 10. In DNA form, the CDR3 reads TGTGCCAGCAGCCGGGGACAGGCCCACGCTTACGAGCAGTACTTC. Its translation: CASSRGQAHAYEQYF.

V gene TRBV18 combines with J gene TRBJ2-7; 7 positions agree with TRBD2. The CDR3 extends over 15 amino acids. The germline gives CDR1 KGHSH, CDR2 LQKENI. V lost 2 bases to trimming and J lost 2 bases; unmatched junction nucleotides: 6. Here the CDR3 reads CASSPGLAETYEQYF. Written as DNA, the CDR3 is TGTGCCAGCTCACCAGGTCTAGCGGAAACCTACGAGCAGTACTTC.

The V call is TRBV7-9, the J call TRBJ2-1; D is possibly TRBD2 (6 bases). Looked up from germline, CDR1 is SEHNR and CDR2 is FQNEAQ (reference sequence). Between the trimmed V and J ends, which lost 2 bases and 4 bases, there was a span of 12 bases. This CDR3 has 15 residues. The DNA for the CDR3 is TGTGCCAGCAGCTTACCAAGGGACTTTTACAATGAGCAGTTCTTC. This codes for CASSLPRDFYNEQFF.

This clonotype has more than one count but fewer than ten. This chain joins TRBV28 and TRBJ2-7; 8 nucleotides match TRBD2. Germline CDR1 and CDR2: MDHEN and SYDVKM. J was trimmed by 5 bases and V by 8 bases; bases with no gene match: 11. The CDR3 is 14 residues long. The CDR3 spells CASGGSGSIHEQYF. As DNA, the CDR3 is TGTGCCAGCGGTGGGAGCGGGAGCATCCACGAGCAGTACTTC.

This clonotype was recorded many times. The chain is built from TRBV7-2 and TRBJ2-5, with 10 bases matching TRBD2. CDR1 is SGHTA and CDR2 is FQGNSA in the germline V gene. The V gene end was trimmed by 5 bases and the J gene end by 3 bases; junction bases not matched to a gene: 6. The length of the CDR3 is 15 residues. The CDR3 sequence: CASSIKSGREETQYF. CDR3 coding DNA: TGTGCCAGCAGCATAAAAAGCGGGAGGGAAGAGACCCAGTACTTC.

The chain uses TRBV20-1 and TRBJ1-6, with 8 bases that match TRBD1. Germline assignment: CDR1 DFQATT and CDR2 SNEGSKA (reference sequence). CDR3 length equals 13 residues. With V trimmed by 6 bases and J by 10 bases, 8 bases remained unmatched. The CDR3 region has the DNA TGCAGTGCCTTTGGGACAGGCGGATCACCCCTCCACTTT. It yields the protein CSAFGTGGSPLHF.